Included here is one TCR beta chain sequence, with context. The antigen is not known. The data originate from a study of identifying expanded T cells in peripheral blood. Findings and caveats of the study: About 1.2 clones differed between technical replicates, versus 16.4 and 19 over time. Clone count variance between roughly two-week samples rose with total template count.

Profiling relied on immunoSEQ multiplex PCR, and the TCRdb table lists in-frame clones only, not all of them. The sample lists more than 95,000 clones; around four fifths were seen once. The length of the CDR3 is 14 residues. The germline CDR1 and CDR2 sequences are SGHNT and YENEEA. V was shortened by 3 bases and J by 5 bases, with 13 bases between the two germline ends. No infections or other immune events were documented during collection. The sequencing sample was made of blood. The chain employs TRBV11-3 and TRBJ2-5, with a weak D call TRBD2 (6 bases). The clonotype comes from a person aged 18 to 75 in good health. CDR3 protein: CASSLTSGIETQYF. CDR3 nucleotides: TGTGCCAGCAGCTTGACTAGTGGCATCGAGACCCAGTACTTC.